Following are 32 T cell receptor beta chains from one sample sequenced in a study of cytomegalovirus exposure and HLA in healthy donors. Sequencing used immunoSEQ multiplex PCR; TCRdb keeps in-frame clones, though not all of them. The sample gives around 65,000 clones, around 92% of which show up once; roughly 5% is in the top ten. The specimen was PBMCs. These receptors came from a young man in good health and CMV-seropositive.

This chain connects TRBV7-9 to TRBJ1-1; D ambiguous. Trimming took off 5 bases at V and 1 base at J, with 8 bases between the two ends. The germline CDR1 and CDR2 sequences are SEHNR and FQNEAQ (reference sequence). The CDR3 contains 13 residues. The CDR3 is CASSPRQNTEAFF. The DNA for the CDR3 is TGTGCCAGCAGCCCCAGACAGAACACTGAAGCTTTCTTT.

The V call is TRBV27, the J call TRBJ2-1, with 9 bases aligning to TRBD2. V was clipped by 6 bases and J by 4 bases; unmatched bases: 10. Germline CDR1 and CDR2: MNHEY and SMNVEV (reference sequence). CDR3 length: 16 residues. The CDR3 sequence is CASRILLAGGYNEQFF. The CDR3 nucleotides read TGTGCCAGCAGGATACTACTCGCGGGAGGGTACAATGAGCAGTTCTTC.

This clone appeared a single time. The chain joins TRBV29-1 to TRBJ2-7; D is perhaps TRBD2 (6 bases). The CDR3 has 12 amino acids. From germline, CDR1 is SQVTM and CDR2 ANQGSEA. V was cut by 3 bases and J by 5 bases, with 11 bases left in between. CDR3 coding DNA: TGCAGCGTTGACTCTGGGGGGAACGAGCAGTACTTC. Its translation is CSVDSGGNEQYF.

CDR3 sequence: CASSPGVAGGYNEQFF. The CDR3 bases are TGTGCCAGCAGCCCCGGGGTAGCGGGAGGGTACAATGAGCAGTTCTTC. This sequence joins TRBV7-2 and TRBJ2-1; 11 nucleotides agree with TRBD2. CDR3 length: 16 residues. The V gene's germline CDR1 is SGHTA and CDR2 FQGNSA. Germline trimming cut 5 bases from V and 4 bases from J; bases unmatched to any gene: 7. Together with reference TRBV7-2 and TRBJ2-1, the CDR3 gives the full variable domain: GAGVSQSPSNKVTEKGKDVELRCDPISGHTALYWYRQSLGQGLEFLIYFQGNSAPDKSGLPSDRFSAERTGGSVSTLTIQRTQQEDSAVYLCASSPGVAGGYNEQFFGPGTRLTVL.

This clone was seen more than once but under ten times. The CDR3 loop reads CASAPGQGADTQYF. In DNA, the CDR3 is TGTGCCAGCGCACCCGGACAGGGAGCAGATACGCAGTATTTT. The chain has TRBV6-4 and TRBJ2-3; 8 bases are a match to TRBD1. Germline V gene lookup returns CDR1 MRHNA and CDR2 SNTAGT. Trimming at V came to 8 bases and at J to 4 bases, leaving 8 bases not matched to a gene. CDR3 length: 14 residues.

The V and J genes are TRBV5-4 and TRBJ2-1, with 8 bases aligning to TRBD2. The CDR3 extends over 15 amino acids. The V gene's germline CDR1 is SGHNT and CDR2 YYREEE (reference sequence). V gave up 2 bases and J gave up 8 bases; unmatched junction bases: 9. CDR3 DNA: TGTGCCAGCAGCTTTGACCAGCGGGGGTTTGATGAGCAGTTCTTC. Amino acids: CASSFDQRGFDEQFF.

The CDR3 is CASSPPGTYNEQFF. In nucleotides, the CDR3 is TGTGCCAGCAGCCCACCGGGGACCTACAATGAGCAGTTCTTC. The chain joins TRBV28 to TRBJ2-1, with D possibly being TRBD2 (5 bases). The germline V gene encodes CDR1 MDHEN and CDR2 SYDVKM. The CDR3 contains 14 residues. V was pared by 6 bases and J by 2 bases, with 11 bases between. The entire variable domain, with the rest obtained from reference TRBV28 and TRBJ2-1, is as follows: DVKVTQSSRYLVKRTGEKVFLECVQDMDHENMFWYRQDPGLGLRLIYFSYDVKMKEKGDIPEGYSVSREKKERFSLILESASTNQTSMYLCASSPPGTYNEQFFGPGTRLTVL.

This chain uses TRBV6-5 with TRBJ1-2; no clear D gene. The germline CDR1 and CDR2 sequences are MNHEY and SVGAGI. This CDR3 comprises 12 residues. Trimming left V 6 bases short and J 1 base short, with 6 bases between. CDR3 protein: CASSVDNYGYTF. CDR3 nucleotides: TGTGCCAGCAGCGTAGATAACTATGGCTACACCTTC.

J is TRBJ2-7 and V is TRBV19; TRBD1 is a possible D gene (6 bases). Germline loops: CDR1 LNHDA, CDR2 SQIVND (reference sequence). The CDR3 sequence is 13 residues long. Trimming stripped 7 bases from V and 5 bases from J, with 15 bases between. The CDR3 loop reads CASTKTGSDEQYF. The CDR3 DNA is TGTGCCAGTACCAAGACAGGCTCGGACGAGCAGTACTTC.

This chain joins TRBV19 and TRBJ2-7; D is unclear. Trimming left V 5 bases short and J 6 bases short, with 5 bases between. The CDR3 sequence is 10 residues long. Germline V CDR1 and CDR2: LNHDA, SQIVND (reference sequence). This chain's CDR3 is CASSAGEQYF. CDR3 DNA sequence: TGTGCCAGTAGTGCCGGCGAGCAGTACTTC.

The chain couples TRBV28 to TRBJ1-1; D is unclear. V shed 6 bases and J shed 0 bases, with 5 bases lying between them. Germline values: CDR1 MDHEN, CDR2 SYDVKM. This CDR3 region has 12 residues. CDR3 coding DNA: TGTGCCAGCAGCCTAATGAACACTGAAGCTTTCTTT. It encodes CASSLMNTEAFF.

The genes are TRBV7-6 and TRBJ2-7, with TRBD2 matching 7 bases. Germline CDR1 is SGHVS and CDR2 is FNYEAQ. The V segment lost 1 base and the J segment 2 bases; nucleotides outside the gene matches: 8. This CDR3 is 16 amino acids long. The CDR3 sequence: CASSLDRLAATYEQYF. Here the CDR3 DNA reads TGTGCCAGCAGCTTAGATCGGCTAGCGGCGACCTACGAGCAGTACTTC.

CDR3 sequence (DNA): TGCAGTGCTAGATCTAGGGGGGAGCAGTTCTTC. Translating it yields CSARSRGEQFF. The chain carries TRBV20-1 and TRBJ2-1; a weak D match, TRBD1 (6 bases). Trimming shortened V by 2 bases and J by 10 bases, and 9 bases separated the two germline ends. This CDR3 is built from 11 residues. Germline lookup yields CDR1 DFQATT and CDR2 SNEGSKA (reference sequence).

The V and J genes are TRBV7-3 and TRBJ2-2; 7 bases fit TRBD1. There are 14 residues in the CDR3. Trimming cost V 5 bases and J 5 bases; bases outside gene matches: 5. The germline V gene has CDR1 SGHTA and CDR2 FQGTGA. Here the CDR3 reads CASSPSTGTGELFF. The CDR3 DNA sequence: TGTGCCAGCAGCCCCTCGACAGGGACCGGGGAGCTGTTTTTT. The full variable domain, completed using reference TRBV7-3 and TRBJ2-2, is GAGVSQTPSNKVTEKGKYVELRCDPISGHTALYWYRQSLGQGPEFLIYFQGTGAADDSGLPNDRFFAVRPEGSVSTLKIQRTERGDSAVYLCASSPSTGTGELFFGEGSRLTVL.

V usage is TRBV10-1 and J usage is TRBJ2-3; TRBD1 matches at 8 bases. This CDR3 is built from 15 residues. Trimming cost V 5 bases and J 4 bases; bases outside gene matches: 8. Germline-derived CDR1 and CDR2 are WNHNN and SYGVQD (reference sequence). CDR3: CASSRTGKNADTQYF. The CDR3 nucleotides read TGCGCCAGCAGTAGGACAGGGAAAAACGCAGATACGCAGTATTTT.

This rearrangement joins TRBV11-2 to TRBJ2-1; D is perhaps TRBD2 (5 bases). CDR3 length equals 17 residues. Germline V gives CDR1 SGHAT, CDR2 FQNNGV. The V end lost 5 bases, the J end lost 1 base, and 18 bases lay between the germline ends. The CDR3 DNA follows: TGTGCCAGCAGCCCCAAGAGGGCCGGTGGGTCCTACAATGAGCAGTTCTTC. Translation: CASSPKRAGGSYNEQFF.

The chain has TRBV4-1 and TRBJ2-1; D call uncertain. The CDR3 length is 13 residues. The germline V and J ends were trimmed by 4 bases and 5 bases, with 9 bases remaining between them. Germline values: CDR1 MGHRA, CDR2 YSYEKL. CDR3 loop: CASSPGRNNEQFF. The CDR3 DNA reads TGCGCCAGCAGCCCGGGTAGGAACAATGAGCAGTTCTTC.

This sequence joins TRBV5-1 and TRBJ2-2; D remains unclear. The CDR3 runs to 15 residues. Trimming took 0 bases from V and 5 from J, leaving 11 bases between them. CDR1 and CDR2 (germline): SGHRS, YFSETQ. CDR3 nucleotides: TGCGCCAGCAGCTTGGCGGTTAAAGATACCGGGGAGCTGTTTTTT. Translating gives CASSLAVKDTGELFF.

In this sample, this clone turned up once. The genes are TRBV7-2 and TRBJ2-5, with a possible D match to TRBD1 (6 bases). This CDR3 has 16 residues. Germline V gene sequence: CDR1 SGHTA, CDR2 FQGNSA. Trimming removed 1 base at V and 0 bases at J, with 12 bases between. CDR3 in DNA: TGTGCCAGCAGCTTAGGTCTAGGACAGAACCAAGAGACCCAGTACTTC. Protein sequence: CASSLGLGQNQETQYF.

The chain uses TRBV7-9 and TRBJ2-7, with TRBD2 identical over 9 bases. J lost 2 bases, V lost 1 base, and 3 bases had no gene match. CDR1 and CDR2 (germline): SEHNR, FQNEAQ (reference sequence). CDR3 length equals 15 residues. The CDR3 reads CASSLEASGTYEQYF. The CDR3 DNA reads TGTGCCAGCAGCTTAGAGGCTAGCGGGACCTACGAGCAGTACTTC.

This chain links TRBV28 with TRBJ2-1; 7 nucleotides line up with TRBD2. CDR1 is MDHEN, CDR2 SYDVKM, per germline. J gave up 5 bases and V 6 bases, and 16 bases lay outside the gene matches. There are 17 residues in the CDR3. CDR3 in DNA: TGTGCCAGCAGAACCCGGCCAAAACTAGCGCTTAACAATGAGCAGTTCTTC. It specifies CASRTRPKLALNNEQFF.

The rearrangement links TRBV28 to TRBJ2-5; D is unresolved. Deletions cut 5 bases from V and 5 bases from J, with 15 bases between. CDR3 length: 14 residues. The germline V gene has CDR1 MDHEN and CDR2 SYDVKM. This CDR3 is CASSLPQARETQYF. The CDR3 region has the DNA TGTGCCAGCAGTCTACCGCAAGCGAGGGAGACCCAGTACTTC.

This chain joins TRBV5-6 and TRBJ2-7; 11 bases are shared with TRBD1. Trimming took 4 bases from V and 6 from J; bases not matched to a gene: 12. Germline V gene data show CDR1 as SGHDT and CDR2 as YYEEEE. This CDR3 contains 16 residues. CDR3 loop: CASSTIRDRGFGEQYF. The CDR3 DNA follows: TGTGCCAGCAGCACAATACGGGACAGGGGGTTCGGCGAGCAGTACTTC.

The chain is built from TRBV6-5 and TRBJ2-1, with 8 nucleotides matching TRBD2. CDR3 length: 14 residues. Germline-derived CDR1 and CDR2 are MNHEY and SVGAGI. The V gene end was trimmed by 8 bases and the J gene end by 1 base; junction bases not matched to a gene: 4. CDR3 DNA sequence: TGTGCCAGCCGGGGGGGGCTTTCCTACAATGAGCAGTTCTTC. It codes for CASRGGLSYNEQFF.

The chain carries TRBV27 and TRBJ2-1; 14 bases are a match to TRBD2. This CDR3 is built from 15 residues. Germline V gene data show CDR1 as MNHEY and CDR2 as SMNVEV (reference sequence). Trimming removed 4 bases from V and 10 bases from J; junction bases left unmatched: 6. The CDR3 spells CASSYGLAGGLEQFF. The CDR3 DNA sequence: TGTGCCAGCAGTTATGGACTAGCGGGAGGACTCGAGCAGTTCTTC.

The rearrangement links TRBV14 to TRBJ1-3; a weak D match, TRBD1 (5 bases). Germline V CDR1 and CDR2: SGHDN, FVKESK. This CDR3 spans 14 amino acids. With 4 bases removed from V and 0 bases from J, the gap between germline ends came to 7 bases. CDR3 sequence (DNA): TGTGCCAGCAGCCCGGGGGGCTCTGGAAACACCATATATTTT. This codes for CASSPGGSGNTIYF.

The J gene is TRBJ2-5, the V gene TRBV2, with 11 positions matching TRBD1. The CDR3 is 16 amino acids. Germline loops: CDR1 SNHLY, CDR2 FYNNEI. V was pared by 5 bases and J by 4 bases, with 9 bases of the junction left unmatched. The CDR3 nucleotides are TGTGCCAGCAGTCGGTCCGGGACAGGGGGTGGAGAGACCCAGTACTTC. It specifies CASSRSGTGGGETQYF. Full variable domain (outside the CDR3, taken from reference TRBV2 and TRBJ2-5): EPEVTQTPSHQVTQMGQEVILRCVPISNHLYFYWYRQILGQKVEFLVSFYNNEISEKSEIFDDQFSVERPDGSNFTLKIRSTKLEDSAMYFCASSRSGTGGGETQYFGPGTRLLVL.

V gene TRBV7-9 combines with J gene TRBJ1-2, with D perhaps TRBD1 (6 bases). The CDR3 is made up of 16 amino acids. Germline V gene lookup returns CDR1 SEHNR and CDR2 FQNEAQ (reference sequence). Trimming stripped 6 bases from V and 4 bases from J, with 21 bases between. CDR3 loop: CASRLQVGASGYGYTF. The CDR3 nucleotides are TGTGCCAGCAGGCTACAAGTGGGGGCTTCGGGCTATGGCTACACCTTC.

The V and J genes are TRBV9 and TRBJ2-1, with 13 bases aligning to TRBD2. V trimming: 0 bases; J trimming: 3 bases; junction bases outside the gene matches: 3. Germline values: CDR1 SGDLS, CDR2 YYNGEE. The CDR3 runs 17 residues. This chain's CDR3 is CASSVGLAGGNYNEQFF. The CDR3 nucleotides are TGTGCCAGCAGCGTAGGACTAGCGGGAGGTAACTACAATGAGCAGTTCTTC.

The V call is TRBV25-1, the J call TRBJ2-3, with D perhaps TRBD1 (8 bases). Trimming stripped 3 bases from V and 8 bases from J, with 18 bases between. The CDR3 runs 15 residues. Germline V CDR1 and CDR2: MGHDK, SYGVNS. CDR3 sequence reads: CASSERQGRDATQYF. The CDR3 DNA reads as TGTGCCAGCAGTGAGAGACAGGGGAGGGACGCTACGCAGTATTTT. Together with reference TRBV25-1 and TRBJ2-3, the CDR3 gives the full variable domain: EADIYQTPRYLVIGTGKKITLECSQTMGHDKMYWYQQDPGMELHLIHYSYGVNSTEKGDLSSESTVSRIRTEHFPLTLESARPSHTSQYLCASSERQGRDATQYFGPGTRLTVL.

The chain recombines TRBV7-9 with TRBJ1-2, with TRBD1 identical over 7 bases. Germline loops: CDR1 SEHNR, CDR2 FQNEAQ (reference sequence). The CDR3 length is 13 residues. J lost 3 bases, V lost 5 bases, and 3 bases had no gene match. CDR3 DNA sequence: TGTGCCAGCAGCGCCGGGACAGACTATGGCTACACCTTC. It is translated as CASSAGTDYGYTF.

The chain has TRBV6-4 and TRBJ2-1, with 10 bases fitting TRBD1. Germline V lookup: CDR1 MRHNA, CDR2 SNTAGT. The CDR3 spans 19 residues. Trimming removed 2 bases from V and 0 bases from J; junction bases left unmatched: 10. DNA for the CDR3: TGTGCCAGCAGTGACGAGGGACAGGGGAGCGGAAGCTCCTACAATGAGCAGTTCTTC. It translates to CASSDEGQGSGSSYNEQFF.